What follows are 14 T cell receptor beta chains derived from one specimen sequenced in a study of neurological immune-mediated disorders. MiXCR was run by TCRdb on the 5' RACE reads, yielding one entry per CDR3 protein. The sample yields some 29,000 distinct CDR3 sequences, roughly 6.7% seen once. Sequencing was done on a sample of PBMCs. The receptor source for this set is a woman aged 45-59 years in good health.

This clonotype was recorded at least ten times. CDR3 amino acids: CASSRGTGANYGYTF. CDR3 nucleotide sequence: TGTGCCAGCAGCCGAGGGACAGGGGCGAACTATGGCTACACCTTC. This chain connects TRBV3-1 to TRBJ1-2, with 10 bases that match TRBD1. V lost 4 bases, J lost 2 bases, and 4 bases stayed unmatched. CDR3 length equals 15 residues. Germline V gene data show CDR1 as LGHDT and CDR2 as YNNKEL (reference sequence). Full variable domain (remainder filled in from reference TRBV3-1 and TRBJ1-2): DTAVSQTPKYLVTQMGNDKSIKCEQNLGHDTMYWYKQDSKKFLKIMFSYNNKELIINETVPNRFSPKSPDKAHLNLHINSLELGDSAVYFCASSRGTGANYGYTFGSGTRLTVV.

In its sample, this clonotype is medium-sized. This chain links TRBV5-6 with TRBJ1-5; D possibly corresponds to TRBD1 (5 bases). The ends were cut back, 3 bases at V and 3 bases at J, with 10 bases in the middle. The CDR3 has 14 amino acids. CDR1 is SGHDT, CDR2 YYEEEE, per germline. CDR3 sequence reads: CASSSGTDNQPQHF. CDR3 DNA: TGTGCCAGCAGCTCCGGGACCGACAATCAGCCCCAGCATTTT.

This clonotype was counted many times. In nucleotides, the CDR3 is TGTGCCAGCAGCCCTCGGACTTATAGCAATCAGCCCCAGCATTTT. Protein: CASSPRTYSNQPQHF. The chain employs TRBV7-8 and TRBJ1-5; no clear D gene. Germline V gene sequence: CDR1 SGHVS, CDR2 FQNEAQ. Trimming shortened V by 5 bases and J by 0 bases, and 11 bases separated the two germline ends. This CDR3 region has 15 residues.

In this sample, this clonotype turned up many times. The CDR3 spells CASNRDRVLNQPQHF. The CDR3 bases are TGTGCCAGCAACCGGGACAGGGTACTCAATCAGCCCCAGCATTTT. The V call is TRBV6-1, the J call TRBJ1-5; 9 nucleotides align to TRBD1. CDR1 is MNHNS, CDR2 SASEGT, per germline. The CDR3 sequence is 15 residues long. V lost 7 bases to trimming and J lost 3 bases; unmatched junction nucleotides: 7.

This clonotype was found many times. V usage is TRBV2 and J usage is TRBJ1-5, with D hard to call. This CDR3 region has 12 residues. V was trimmed by 7 bases and J by 4 bases, leaving 8 bases between them. Germline assignment: CDR1 SNHLY and CDR2 FYNNEI. The CDR3 bases are TGTGCCAGCAACCAGGCAAATCAGCCCCAGCATTTT. Protein product: CASNQANQPQHF. The complete variable domain, with remaining parts taken from reference TRBV2 and TRBJ1-5, reads EPEVTQTPSHQVTQMGQEVILRCVPISNHLYFYWYRQILGQKVEFLVSFYNNEISEKSEIFDDQFSVERPDGSNFTLKIRSTKLEDSAMYFCASNQANQPQHFGDGTRLSIL.

In this sample, this clonotype turned up many times. CDR3 nucleotide sequence: TGTGCCAGCAGTTTTTTGGGACCAGCCTACAATGAGCAGTTCTTC. It encodes CASSFLGPAYNEQFF. The rearrangement links TRBV12-3 or TRBV12-4 to TRBJ2-1; D is perhaps TRBD1 or TRBD2 (5 bases each). The germline V and J ends were trimmed by 3 bases and 2 bases, with 11 bases remaining between them. The CDR3 sequence is 15 residues long.

As for this clonotype: It is likely a read error, because the conserved phenylalanine at the end of the CDR3 is missing. The V gene is TRBV7-2, the J gene TRBJ2-1; D is ambiguous. The CDR3 covers 11 residues. Germline CDR1 and CDR2: SGHTA and FQGNSA. V was trimmed by 6 bases and J by 6 bases, leaving 6 bases between them. CDR3 protein: CASSNSNEQFY. CDR3 DNA sequence: TGTGCCAGCAGTAACAGCAATGAGCAGTTCTAT.

In its sample, this clonotype was seen many times. The J gene is TRBJ2-7, the V gene TRBV29-1, with a tentative D call TRBD1 (7 bases). Between the trimmed V and J ends, which lost 4 bases and 0 bases, there was a span of 10 bases. The CDR3 is 13 residues long. Germline V lookup: CDR1 SQVTM, CDR2 ANQGSEA. CDR3 loop: CSVGQGLSYEQYF. CDR3 sequence (DNA): TGCAGCGTTGGACAGGGACTCTCCTACGAGCAGTACTTC.

Ten or more counts support this clonotype. The rearrangement uses TRBV18 and TRBJ2-2; TRBD1 aligns across 7 bases. This CDR3 contains 15 residues. From germline, CDR1 is KGHSH and CDR2 LQKENI. Trimming took 4 bases from V and 4 from J; bases not matched to a gene: 6. This CDR3 is CASSRGTDLTGELFF. The CDR3 nucleotides read TGTGCCAGCTCACGGGGGACAGACCTCACCGGGGAGCTGTTTTTT.

This clonotype was observed many times. This rearrangement joins TRBV20-1 to TRBJ1-1, with TRBD1 matching over 7 bases. The CDR3 sequence is 13 residues long. Germline V gives CDR1 DFQATT, CDR2 SNEGSKA (reference sequence). Unmatched junction bases numbered 6, after V lost 1 base and J lost 7 bases. Here the CDR3 DNA reads TGCAGTGCTAGAGTAGGGACAGTAGGTGAAGCTTTCTTT. It encodes CSARVGTVGEAFF.

In this sample, this clonotype turned up many times. CDR3 loop: CSARDRHSGANVLTF. The CDR3 nucleotides are TGCAGTGCTAGAGATCGTCACTCTGGGGCCAACGTCCTGACTTTC. The rearrangement links TRBV20-1 to TRBJ2-6; no clear D. Trimming removed 0 bases from V and 0 bases from J, with 6 bases in between. CDR1 is DFQATT and CDR2 is SNEGSKA in the germline V gene (reference sequence). This CDR3 spans 15 amino acids.

This clonotype was recorded many times. CDR3 protein: CASSHSGLNRRLYEQYF. The DNA of the CDR3 is TGCGCCAGCAGCCACTCCGGTTTAAACAGAAGACTTTACGAGCAGTACTTC. The chain recombines TRBV5-1 with TRBJ2-7; D call uncertain. This CDR3 is 17 amino acids long. V was pared by 4 bases and J by 4 bases, with 24 bases between. Germline CDR1 reads SGHRS; CDR2 reads YFSETQ. Variable domain in full (rest from reference TRBV5-1 and TRBJ2-7): KAGVTQTPRYLIKTRGQQVTLSCSPISGHRSVSWYQQTPGQGLQFLFEYFSETQRNKGNFPGRFSGRQFSNSRSEMNVSTLELGDSALYLCASSHSGLNRRLYEQYFGPGTRLTVT.

Within the sample, this clonotype is medium-sized. The chain is built from TRBV20-1 and TRBJ2-1; 9 bases line up with TRBD1. With V trimmed by 6 bases and J by 7 bases, 7 bases remained unmatched. Germline CDR1 is DFQATT and CDR2 is SNEGSKA (reference sequence). The CDR3 is 13 amino acids. Written as DNA, the CDR3 is TGCAGTGCGCCGGGACAGGGAGAAAATGAGCAGTTCTTC. Translation: CSAPGQGENEQFF.

This clonotype has a count of ten or more. For the CDR3, the DNA is TGCAGTGCTAGAGTTGGCGGGACAGGGGACACCGGGGAGCTGTTTTTT. Its protein is CSARVGGTGDTGELFF. V and J are TRBV20-1 and TRBJ2-2; TRBD1 aligns across 10 bases. The CDR3 totals 16 residues. V dropped 1 base and J dropped 3; count of bases not matched to a gene: 5. Per the germline V gene, CDR1 is DFQATT and CDR2 is SNEGSKA (reference sequence).